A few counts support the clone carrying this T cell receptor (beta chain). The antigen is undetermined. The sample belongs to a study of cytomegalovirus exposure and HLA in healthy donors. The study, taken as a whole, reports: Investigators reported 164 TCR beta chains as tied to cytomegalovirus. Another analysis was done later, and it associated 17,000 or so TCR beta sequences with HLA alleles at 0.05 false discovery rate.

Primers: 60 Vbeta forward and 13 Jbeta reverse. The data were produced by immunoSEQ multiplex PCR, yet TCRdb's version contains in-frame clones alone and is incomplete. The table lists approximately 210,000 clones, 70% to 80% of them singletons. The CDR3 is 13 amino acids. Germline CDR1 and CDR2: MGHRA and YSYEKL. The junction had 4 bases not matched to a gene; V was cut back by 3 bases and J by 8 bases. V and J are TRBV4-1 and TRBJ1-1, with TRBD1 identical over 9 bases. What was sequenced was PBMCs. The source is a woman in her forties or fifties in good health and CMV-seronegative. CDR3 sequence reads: CASSQGQGREAFF. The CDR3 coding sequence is TGCGCCAGCAGCCAGGGACAGGGTCGGGAAGCTTTCTTT.